This T cell receptor beta chain was observed in a study of blood T cell repertoires in COVID-19. The V end was cut by 6 bases, the J end by 3 bases, with 15 bases between. This CDR3 spans 14 amino acids. The V gene's germline CDR1 is MDHEN and CDR2 SYDVKM. TCRdb's table, derived via immunoSEQ multiplex PCR, lists solely in-frame clones and lacks some. Of about 160,000 clones listed, 75% to 90% were seen once; the top ten hold approximately 6.1%. The sample consisted of peripheral blood. This receptor was obtained from a man aged 80 or over with acute or convalescent COVID-19. This chain connects TRBV28 to TRBJ2-7, with D possibly being TRBD2 (5 bases). CDR3 bases: TGTGCCAGCAGCATCCAAGGACTGAACTACGAGCAGTACTTC. It specifies CASSIQGLNYEQYF.